Sequencing of this TCR beta chain was carried out in a study of blood T cell repertoires in COVID-19 (dated by TCRdb to the early 2020s). Study-wide context: Collaborator samples came from the United States, Italy and Spain and covered acute and convalescent phases of COVID-19. A de-identified subject ID, COVID-19 status, age in years and sex were almost always included in the sample metadata. The material from the prospective study consisted of cDNA or gDNA derived from T cells, B-cell-depleted T cells, or PBMCs. The dataset comprised deeply sampled blood TCRbeta repertoires from subjects exposed to, actively infected with, or recovered from COVID-19. The repertoires were released in a freely available public database intended as a resource for research on the immune response to SARS-CoV-2. Samples were obtained from the ongoing ImmuneRACE study (first 160 participants) and from 1,254 subjects provided by 6 global collaborators. Where HLA class I and class II types were available, the types were taken from metadata supplied by the sample provider, not from assay-based typing. Points the paper makes about the study in general: Clinical and demographic metadata were provided uncurated, with the amount varying by source and participant.

Spanning cysteine to phenylalanine, the CDR3 consists of 15 amino acids. Just CDR3 DNA is preserved here, 45 bases in frame from base 1. The germline V gene encodes CDR1 LGHNA and CDR2 YSLEER. Trimming at the junction amounts to 1 base on V and 8 bases on J, and the germline ends lie 12 bases apart. On this clone itself: No cognate antigen has been identified for it. Within one base of it there is no much larger clone, and no base qualities were kept.

Each collaborating institution followed its own protocols to collect whole blood in K2EDTA tubes. For TCRbeta analysis, collaborators shipped samples as frozen whole blood, isolated PBMCs, or DNA extracted from either of those sample types. The immunoSEQ Assay, a bias-controlled multiplex PCR, was used to amplify TCRbeta CDR3 regions from genomic DNA. From the authors' description of their analysis: The number of nucleated cells in each sample was estimated by amplification of reference gene primers within the assay. Sequence reads were collapsed and filtered to measure the absolute abundance of every unique TCRbeta CDR3 rearrangement. For each sample, productive Simpson clonality was calculated as the square root of Simpson's diversity index across productive rearrangements. The immuneACCESS repertoire file appears here via TCRdb, limited to in-frame rearrangements. These files lack a portion of the clones; in checked studies, under half of the deficit traces to unresolved V genes, and the cause of the others is not known. That table supplies the V and J calls and clone size; D and trimming were determined from the DNA. The sample records some 74,000 clones, roughly 84% of which are singletons. The ten largest account for 5.5% to 8% of the sample.

Here the chain combines TRBV4-3 and TRBJ1-6; a tentative D match to TRBD1 spans 5 bases. Sequenced sample: peripheral blood. The source is a man aged 45-65 years with active COVID-19. The CDR3 region: CASSQVGHRDSPLHF. At the DNA level, the sequence is TGCGCCAGCAGCCAAGTAGGACACCGGGATTCACCCCTCCACTTT.